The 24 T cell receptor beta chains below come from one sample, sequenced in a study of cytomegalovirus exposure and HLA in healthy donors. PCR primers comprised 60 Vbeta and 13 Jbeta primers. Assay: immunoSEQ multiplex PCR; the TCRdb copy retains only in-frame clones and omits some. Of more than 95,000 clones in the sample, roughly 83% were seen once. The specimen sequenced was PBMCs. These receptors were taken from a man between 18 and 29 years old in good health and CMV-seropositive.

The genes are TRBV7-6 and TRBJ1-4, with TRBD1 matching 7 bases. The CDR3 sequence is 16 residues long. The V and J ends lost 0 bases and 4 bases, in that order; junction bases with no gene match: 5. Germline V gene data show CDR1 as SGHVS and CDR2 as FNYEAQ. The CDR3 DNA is TGTGCCAGCAGCTTAGCCCAGACAGGGAGTAATGAAAAACTGTTTTTT. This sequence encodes CASSLAQTGSNEKLFF.

The CDR3 sequence: CASSYSYRVGHEQYF. DNA of the CDR3: TGTGCCAGCAGTTACTCGTACAGGGTAGGCCACGAGCAGTACTTC. The gene calls are TRBV6-5 and TRBJ2-7; a weak D match, TRBD1 (6 bases). The germline CDR1 and CDR2 sequences are MNHEY and SVGAGI. This CDR3 region has 15 residues. The V and J ends lost 0 bases and 5 bases respectively, with 14 bases between them.

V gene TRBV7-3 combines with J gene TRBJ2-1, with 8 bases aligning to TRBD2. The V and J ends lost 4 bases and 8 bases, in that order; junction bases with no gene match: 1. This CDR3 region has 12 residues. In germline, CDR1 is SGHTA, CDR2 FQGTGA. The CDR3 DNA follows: TGTGCCAGCAGCTCCGGGGGGGATGAGCAGTTCTTC. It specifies CASSSGGDEQFF. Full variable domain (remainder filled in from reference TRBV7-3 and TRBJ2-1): GAGVSQTPSNKVTEKGKYVELRCDPISGHTALYWYRQSLGQGPEFLIYFQGTGAADDSGLPNDRFFAVRPEGSVSTLKIQRTERGDSAVYLCASSSGGDEQFFGPGTRLTVL.

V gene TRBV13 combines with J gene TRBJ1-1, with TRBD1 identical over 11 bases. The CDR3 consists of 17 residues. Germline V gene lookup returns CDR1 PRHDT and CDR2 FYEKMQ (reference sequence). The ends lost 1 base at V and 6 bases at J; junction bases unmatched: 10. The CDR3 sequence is CASSLARDRGGKSEAFF. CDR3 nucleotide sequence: TGTGCCAGCAGCTTAGCCCGGGACAGGGGGGGAAAATCTGAAGCTTTCTTT.

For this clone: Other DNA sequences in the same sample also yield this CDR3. The CDR3 region is CASSWDREYGYTF. In DNA form, the CDR3 reads TGTGCCAGCAGCTGGGACAGGGAATATGGCTACACCTTC. The chain combines TRBV7-9 with TRBJ1-2, with 9 bases matching TRBD1. From germline, CDR1 is SEHNR and CDR2 FQNEAQ (reference sequence). The CDR3 spans 13 residues. V shed 4 bases and J 5 bases; nucleotides not matched to a gene: 2. The entire variable domain, with the rest obtained from reference TRBV7-9 and TRBJ1-2, is as follows: DTGVSQNPRHKITKRGQNVTFRCDPISEHNRLYWYRQTLGQGPEFLTYFQNEAQLEKSRLLSDRFSAERPKGSFSTLEIQRTEQGDSAMYLCASSWDREYGYTFGSGTRLTVV.

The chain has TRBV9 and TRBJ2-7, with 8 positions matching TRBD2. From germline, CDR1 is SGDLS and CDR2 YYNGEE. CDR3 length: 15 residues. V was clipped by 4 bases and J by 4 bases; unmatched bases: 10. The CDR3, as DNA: TGTGCCAGCAGCTCGGCGGGGGGTTATGCATACGAGCAGTACTTC. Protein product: CASSSAGGYAYEQYF.

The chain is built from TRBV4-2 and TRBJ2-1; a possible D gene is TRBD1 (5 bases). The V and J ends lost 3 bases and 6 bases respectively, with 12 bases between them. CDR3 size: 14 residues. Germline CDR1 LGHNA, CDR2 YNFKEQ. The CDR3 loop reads CASSQASGANEQFF. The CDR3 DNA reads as TGTGCCAGCAGCCAGGCTAGTGGGGCCAATGAGCAGTTCTTC.

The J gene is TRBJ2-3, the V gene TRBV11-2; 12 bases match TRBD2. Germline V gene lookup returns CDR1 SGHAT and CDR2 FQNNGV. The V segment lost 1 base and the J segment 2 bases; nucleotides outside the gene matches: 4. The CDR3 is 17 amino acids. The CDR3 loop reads CASSLGRTSGATDTQYF. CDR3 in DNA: TGTGCCAGCAGCTTAGGAAGGACTAGCGGGGCCACAGATACGCAGTATTTT.

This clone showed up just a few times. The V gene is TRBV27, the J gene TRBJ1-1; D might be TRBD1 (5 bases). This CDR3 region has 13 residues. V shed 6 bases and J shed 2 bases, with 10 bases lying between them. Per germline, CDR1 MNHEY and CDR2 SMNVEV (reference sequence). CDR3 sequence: CASSPTENTEAFF. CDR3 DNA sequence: TGTGCCAGCAGCCCGACAGAAAACACTGAAGCTTTCTTT.

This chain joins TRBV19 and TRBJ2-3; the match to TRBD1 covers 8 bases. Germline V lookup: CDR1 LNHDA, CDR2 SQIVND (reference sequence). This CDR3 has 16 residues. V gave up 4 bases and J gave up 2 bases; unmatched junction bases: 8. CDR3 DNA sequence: TGTGCCAGTAGTAACGGTTGGACAGGGATCACAGATACGCAGTATTTT. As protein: CASSNGWTGITDTQYF.

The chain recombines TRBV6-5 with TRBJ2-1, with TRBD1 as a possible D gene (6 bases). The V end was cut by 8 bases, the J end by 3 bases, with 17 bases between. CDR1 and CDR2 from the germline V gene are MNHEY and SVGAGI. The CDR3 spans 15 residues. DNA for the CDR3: TGTGCCAGCGGGAGTACTATAGGGGGCTACAATGAGCAGTTCTTC. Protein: CASGSTIGGYNEQFF.

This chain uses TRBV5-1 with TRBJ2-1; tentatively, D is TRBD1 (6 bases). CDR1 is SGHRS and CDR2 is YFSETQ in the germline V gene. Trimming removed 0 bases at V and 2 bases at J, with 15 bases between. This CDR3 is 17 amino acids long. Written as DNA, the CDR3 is TGCGCCAGCAGCTTGGCCGACGACAGGTTGACCTACAATGAGCAGTTCTTC. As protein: CASSLADDRLTYNEQFF.

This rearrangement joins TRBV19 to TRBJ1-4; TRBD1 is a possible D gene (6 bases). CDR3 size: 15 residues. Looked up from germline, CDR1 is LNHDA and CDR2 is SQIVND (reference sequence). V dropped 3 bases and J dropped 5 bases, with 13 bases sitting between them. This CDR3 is CASSMSAGVNEKLFF. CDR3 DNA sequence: TGTGCCAGTAGTATGTCGGCAGGGGTGAATGAAAAACTGTTTTTT. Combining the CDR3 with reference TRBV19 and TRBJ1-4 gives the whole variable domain DGGITQSPKYLFRKEGQNVTLSCEQNLNHDAMYWYRQDPGQGLRLIYYSQIVNDFQKGDIAEGYSVSREKKESFPLTVTSAQKNPTAFYLCASSMSAGVNEKLFFGSGTQLSVL.

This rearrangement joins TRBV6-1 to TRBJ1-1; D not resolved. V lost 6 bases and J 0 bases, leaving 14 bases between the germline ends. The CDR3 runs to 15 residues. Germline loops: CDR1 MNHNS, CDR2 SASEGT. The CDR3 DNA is TGTGCCAGCAGGAAGCAGTACGAGGTGAACACTGAAGCTTTCTTT. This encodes CASRKQYEVNTEAFF.

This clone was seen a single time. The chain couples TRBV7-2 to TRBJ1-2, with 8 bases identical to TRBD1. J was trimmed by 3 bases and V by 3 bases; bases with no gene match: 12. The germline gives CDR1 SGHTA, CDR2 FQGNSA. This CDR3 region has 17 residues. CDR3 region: CASSLAVISGGDYGYTF. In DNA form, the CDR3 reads TGTGCCAGCAGCTTGGCAGTGATATCAGGGGGCGACTATGGCTACACCTTC.

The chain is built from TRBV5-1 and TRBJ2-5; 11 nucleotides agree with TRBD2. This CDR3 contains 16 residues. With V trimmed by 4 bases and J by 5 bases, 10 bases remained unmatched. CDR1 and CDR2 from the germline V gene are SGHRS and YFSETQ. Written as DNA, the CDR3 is TGCGCCAGCAGCGCCTTCCTAGCGGGGGGACGCGAGACCCAGTACTTC. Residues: CASSAFLAGGRETQYF.

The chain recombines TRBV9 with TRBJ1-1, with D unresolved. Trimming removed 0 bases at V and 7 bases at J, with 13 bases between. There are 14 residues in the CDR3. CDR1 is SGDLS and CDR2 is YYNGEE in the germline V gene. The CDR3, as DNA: TGTGCCAGCAGCGTAGGTGTCTTAGCTCGTGAAGCTTTCTTT. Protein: CASSVGVLAREAFF.

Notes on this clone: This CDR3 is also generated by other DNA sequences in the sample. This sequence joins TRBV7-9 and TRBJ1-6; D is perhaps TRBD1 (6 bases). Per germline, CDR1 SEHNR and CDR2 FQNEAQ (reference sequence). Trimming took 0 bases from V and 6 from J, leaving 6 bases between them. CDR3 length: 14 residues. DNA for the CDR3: TGTGCCAGCAGCTTAGCACAGGGTAATTCACCCCTCCACTTT. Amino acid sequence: CASSLAQGNSPLHF.

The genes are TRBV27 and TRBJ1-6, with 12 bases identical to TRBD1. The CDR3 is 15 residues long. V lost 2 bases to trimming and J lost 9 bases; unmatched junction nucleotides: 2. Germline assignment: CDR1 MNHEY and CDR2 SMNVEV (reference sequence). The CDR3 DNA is TGTGCCAGCAGTTTAGCGGGACAGGGGGCTTCACCCCTCCACTTT. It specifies CASSLAGQGASPLHF.

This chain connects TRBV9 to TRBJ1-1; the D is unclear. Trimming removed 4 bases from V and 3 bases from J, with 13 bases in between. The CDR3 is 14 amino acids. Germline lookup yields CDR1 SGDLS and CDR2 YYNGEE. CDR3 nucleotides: TGTGCCAGCAGCCTGGAGGCGGAGGACACTGAAGCTTTCTTT. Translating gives CASSLEAEDTEAFF.

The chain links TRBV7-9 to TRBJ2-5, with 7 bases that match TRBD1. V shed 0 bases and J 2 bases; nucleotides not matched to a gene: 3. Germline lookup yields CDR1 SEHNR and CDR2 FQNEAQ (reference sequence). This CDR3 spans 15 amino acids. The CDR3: CASSLAQGEQETQYF. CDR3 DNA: TGTGCCAGCAGCTTAGCGCAGGGGGAGCAAGAGACCCAGTACTTC.

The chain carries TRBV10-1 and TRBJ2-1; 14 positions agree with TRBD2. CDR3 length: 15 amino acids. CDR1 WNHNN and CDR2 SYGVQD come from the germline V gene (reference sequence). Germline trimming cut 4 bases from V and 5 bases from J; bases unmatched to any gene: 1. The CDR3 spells CASSAGLAGDNEQFF. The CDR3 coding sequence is TGCGCCAGCAGTGCGGGACTAGCGGGGGACAATGAGCAGTTCTTC.

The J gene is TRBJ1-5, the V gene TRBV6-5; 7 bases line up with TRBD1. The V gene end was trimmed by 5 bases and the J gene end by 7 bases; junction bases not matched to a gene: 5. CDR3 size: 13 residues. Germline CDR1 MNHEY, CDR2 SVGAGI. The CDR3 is CASSLQGSQPQHF. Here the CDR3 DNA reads TGTGCCAGCAGTCTACAGGGGAGCCAGCCCCAGCATTTT.

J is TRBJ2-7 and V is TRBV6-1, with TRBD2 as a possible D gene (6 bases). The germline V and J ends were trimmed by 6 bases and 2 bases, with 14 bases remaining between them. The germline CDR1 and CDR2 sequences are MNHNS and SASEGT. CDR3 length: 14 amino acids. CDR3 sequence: CASRRDVGPYEQYF. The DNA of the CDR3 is TGTGCCAGCAGGCGGGACGTTGGACCCTACGAGCAGTACTTC.